The 5 T cell receptor beta chains below come from one sample, sequenced in a study of blood T cells in healthy people across ages. A second PCR, run for about 7 to 11 cycles, used a sample-barcoded 5' primer plus a J-beta primer mix. TCRdb processed the 5' RACE reads anew with MiXCR; each CDR3 protein has one entry. Altogether some 550,000 distinct CDR3 sequences are present, around 48% being singletons, with the ten largest covering 20% to 25%. Specimen: blood. These receptors originate from a man aged 80 or over in good health.

The CDR3 nucleotides are TGCAGCGTTGATAGCGGGTCTCACGAGCAGTACTTC. It codes for CSVDSGSHEQYF. The rearrangement joins TRBV29-1 to TRBJ2-4; 7 nucleotides align to TRBD2. The assigned J gene may be wrong: the sequence end matches TRBJ2-7 better. Per germline, CDR1 SQVTM and CDR2 ANQGSEA. This CDR3 contains 12 residues.

This clonotype was found a few times. The chain uses TRBV7-2 and TRBJ2-5; 8 nucleotides align to TRBD2. Germline-derived CDR1 and CDR2 are SGHTA and FQGNSA. The CDR3 has 13 amino acids. After removal of 7 bases from V and 11 bases from J, the junction contained 12 bases not matched to a gene. The CDR3 nucleotides are TGTGCCAGCACGTTAGCGGGGAGACATGAGCAGTACTTC. The encoded protein is CASTLAGRHEQYF.

V is TRBV20-1 and J is TRBJ2-1, with D unresolved. The V gene lost 2 bases and the J gene lost 0 bases, with 11 bases spanning the gap. Germline lookup yields CDR1 DFQATT and CDR2 SNEGSKA (reference sequence). The CDR3 runs to 15 residues. CDR3 nucleotides: TGCAGTGCTAGATCGTACCCTAGCTCCTACAATGAGCAGTTCTTC. Translated, it gives CSARSYPSSYNEQFF.

This clonotype turned up a few times. The rearrangement uses TRBV7-9 and TRBJ2-3, with 9 nucleotides matching TRBD2. CDR3 length equals 14 residues. Germline V gene sequence: CDR1 SEHNR, CDR2 FQNEAQ (reference sequence). The ends lost 1 base at V and 9 bases at J; junction bases unmatched: 5. In DNA, the CDR3 is TGTGCCAGCAGCTTAGAATCGACTAGCGGCACGCAGTATTTT. Protein product: CASSLESTSGTQYF.

The CDR3 DNA sequence: TGTGCCAGCAGTTACTCAGTGACAAGGCCCTTCTATGGCTACACCTTC. This codes for CASSYSVTRPFYGYTF. The chain combines TRBV6-5 with TRBJ1-2; D remains unclear. CDR3 length equals 16 residues. Germline loops: CDR1 MNHEY, CDR2 SVGAGI. The V and J ends lost 0 bases and 4 bases respectively, with 15 bases between them.